Listed below are T cell receptor beta chains from one sample, sequenced in a study of neurological immune-mediated disorders. TCRdb processed the 5' RACE reads anew with MiXCR; each CDR3 protein has one entry. The top ten hold 3.1% of the sample, which has about 59,000 distinct CDR3 sequences, around 3.5% seen once. The sample consisted of PBMCs. These receptors all come from a woman in her thirties with multiple sclerosis. The CDR3 runs from the conserved cysteine through the conserved F or W. The D gene is left open where the match is weak. Size tells how often a clone was seen (once, few, many) or the class of an expanded clone, and some rows leave it out.

J gene: TRBJ2-7; V gene: TRBV20-1; D gene: -; clone size: many; CDR3 DNA: TGCAGTGCTAGATCTGGACTGGACTACGAGCAGTACTTC; CDR3 protein: CSARSGLDYEQYF
J gene: TRBJ2-7; V gene: TRBV7-2; D gene: TRBD2; clone size: -; CDR3 DNA: TGTGCCAGCGTGGGGCTAGCGGGGGGAAAAACCTACGAGCAGTACTTC; CDR3 protein: CASVGLAGGKTYEQYF
J gene: TRBJ2-7; V gene: TRBV6-1; D gene: -; clone size: many; CDR3 DNA: TGTGCCAGCAAGATGAGGAACCTATACGAGCAGTACTTC; CDR3 protein: CASKMRNLYEQYF
J gene: TRBJ1-5; V gene: TRBV7-2; D gene: -; clone size: many; CDR3 DNA: TGTGCCAGCAGCTTAACCCCCTACAATCAGCCCCAGCATTTT; CDR3 protein: CASSLTPYNQPQHF
J gene: TRBJ2-7; V gene: TRBV4-1; D gene: -; clone size: many; CDR3 DNA: TGCGCCAGCAGCCGCCCCGGGCTTGGCGAGCAGTACTTC; CDR3 protein: CASSRPGLGEQYF
J gene: TRBJ2-7; V gene: TRBV20-1; D gene: -; clone size: many; CDR3 DNA: TGCAGTGCTAGTTTGACAGTAATCTCATACGAGCAGTACTTC; CDR3 protein: CSASLTVISYEQYF
J gene: TRBJ2-3; V gene: TRBV6-2/TRBV6-3; D gene: -; clone size: many; CDR3 DNA: TGTGCCAGCAGTTACGTGAGGGGGATGACAGATACGCAGTATTTT; CDR3 protein: CASSYVRGMTDTQYF
J gene: TRBJ1-6; V gene: TRBV12-3/TRBV12-4; D gene: -; clone size: -; CDR3 DNA: TGTGCCAGCAGTCTGTCATCCGAAGGACCCCTCAACTTT; CDR3 protein: CASSLSSEGPLNF
J gene: TRBJ1-4; V gene: TRBV7-2; D gene: -; clone size: many; CDR3 DNA: TGTGCCAGCAGCTTAGCCTCGACAGGCAATACTAATGAAAAACTGTTTTTT; CDR3 protein: CASSLASTGNTNEKLFF
J gene: TRBJ1-1; V gene: TRBV29-1; D gene: -; clone size: many; CDR3 DNA: TGCAGCGTCGGGAGCACCTCCAACACTGAAGCTTTCTTT; CDR3 protein: CSVGSTSNTEAFF
J gene: TRBJ1-1; V gene: TRBV29-1; D gene: -; clone size: many; CDR3 DNA: TGCAGCGTCTCCAAGGGGGAGGATGGTGCTGAAGCTTTCTTT; CDR3 protein: CSVSKGEDGAEAFF
J gene: TRBJ2-7; V gene: TRBV5-1; D gene: -; clone size: many; CDR3 DNA: TGCGCCAGCAGCTTAAATCCCGGGAGCTCCTACGAGCAGTACTTC; CDR3 protein: CASSLNPGSSYEQYF
J gene: TRBJ1-1; V gene: TRBV5-1; D gene: TRBD1; clone size: many; CDR3 DNA: TGCGCCAGCAGAAGGGGGCTGAACACTGAAGCTTTCTTT; CDR3 protein: CASRRGLNTEAFF
J gene: TRBJ2-1; V gene: TRBV5-1; D gene: -; clone size: many; CDR3 DNA: TGCGCCAGCAGCCCAAGGAGGGAGCATTTTTTTGACAATGAGCAGTTCTTC; CDR3 protein: CASSPRREHFFDNEQFF
J gene: TRBJ2-3; V gene: TRBV20-1; D gene: TRBD2; clone size: many; CDR3 DNA: TGCAGTGCTAGCCGGACTAGCGGGAGATTGGGAGATACGCAGTATTTT; CDR3 protein: CSASRTSGRLGDTQYF
J gene: TRBJ2-4; V gene: TRBV4-1; D gene: -; clone size: once; CDR3 DNA: TGCGCCAGCAGACAAGTGAAAATTCAGTACTTC; CDR3 protein: CASRQVKIQYF
J gene: TRBJ1-2; V gene: TRBV25-1; D gene: -; clone size: few; CDR3 DNA: TGTGCCAGCAGCCCGAAAAGGGGGGGTGGCTACACCTTC; CDR3 protein: CASSPKRGGGYTF
J gene: TRBJ1-2; V gene: TRBV7-9; D gene: -; clone size: many; CDR3 DNA: TGTGCCAGCAGACCGGACAGCGGCTACTATGGCTACACCTTC; CDR3 protein: CASRPDSGYYGYTF
J gene: TRBJ1-1; V gene: TRBV6-5; D gene: TRBD1; clone size: many; CDR3 DNA: TGTGCCAGCACTTACACGACAGGGAAAGGGACGGCTTTCTTT; CDR3 protein: CASTYTTGKGTAFF
J gene: TRBJ1-4; V gene: TRBV9; D gene: TRBD1; clone size: many; CDR3 DNA: TGTGCCAGCAGCGTAGGTTCAGGGGGTGGTGAAAAACTGTTTTTT; CDR3 protein: CASSVGSGGGEKLFF
J gene: TRBJ2-6; V gene: TRBV15; D gene: -; clone size: large; CDR3 DNA: TGTGCCACCAGCAGACAGGGGAATGCTGGGGCCAACGTCCTGACTTTC; CDR3 protein: CATSRQGNAGANVLTF
J gene: TRBJ2-7; V gene: TRBV12-3/TRBV12-4; D gene: TRBD1; clone size: many; CDR3 DNA: TGTGCCAGCAGTTCCTCAGGGGGCCCCTACGAGCAGTACTTC; CDR3 protein: CASSSSGGPYEQYF
J gene: TRBJ1-1; V gene: TRBV2; D gene: TRBD1; clone size: many; CDR3 DNA: TGTGCCAGCAGAAGGACAGGGCCCGCTGAAGCTTTCTTT; CDR3 protein: CASRRTGPAEAFF
J gene: TRBJ1-5; V gene: TRBV24-1; D gene: TRBD1; clone size: many; CDR3 DNA: TGTGCCACCAGTGAAGCCGGGACAGGGCGCAGCAGCAATCAGCCCCAGCATTTT; CDR3 protein: CATSEAGTGRSSNQPQHF
J gene: TRBJ2-5; V gene: TRBV11-2; D gene: -; clone size: many; CDR3 DNA: TGTGCCAGCAGCTTAGAGGGTCGGGGTCCCCAAGAGACCCAGTACTTC; CDR3 protein: CASSLEGRGPQETQYF
J gene: TRBJ1-2; V gene: TRBV29-1; D gene: -; clone size: many; CDR3 DNA: TGCAGCGTTGCTGGGACACCTACAAGCTATGGCTACACCTTC; CDR3 protein: CSVAGTPTSYGYTF
J gene: TRBJ2-2; V gene: TRBV6-6; D gene: TRBD2; clone size: many; CDR3 DNA: TGTGCCAGCACAGCGGGAGCGCCCGGGGAGCTGTTTTTT; CDR3 protein: CASTAGAPGELFF
J gene: TRBJ2-7; V gene: TRBV5-1; D gene: -; clone size: many; CDR3 DNA: TGCGCCAGCAGCCCAGGCGGGGCCTCCTCCTACGAGCAGTACTTC; CDR3 protein: CASSPGGASSYEQYF
J gene: TRBJ2-1; V gene: TRBV10-3; D gene: -; clone size: many; CDR3 DNA: TGTGCCATCAGTCCCGGGAATGAGCAGTTCTTC; CDR3 protein: CAISPGNEQFF
J gene: TRBJ1-4; V gene: TRBV7-7; D gene: -; clone size: many; CDR3 DNA: TGTGCCAGCAGCTTAAGAGAAGTTCAACTGTTTTTT; CDR3 protein: CASSLREVQLFF
J gene: TRBJ2-7; V gene: TRBV20-1; D gene: TRBD2; clone size: many; CDR3 DNA: TGCAGTGCCCTAGCGGGGGTTCACGGGGAGCAGTACTTC; CDR3 protein: CSALAGVHGEQYF
J gene: TRBJ1-5; V gene: TRBV3-1; D gene: -; clone size: many; CDR3 DNA: TGTGCCAGCAGCCAAGATGGAGGGCGGGCTGGGCCCCAGCATTTT; CDR3 protein: CASSQDGGRAGPQHF
J gene: TRBJ1-2; V gene: TRBV29-1; D gene: TRBD1; clone size: many; CDR3 DNA: TGCAGCGTCGGGACAGTCTATGGCTACACCTTC; CDR3 protein: CSVGTVYGYTF
J gene: TRBJ1-4; V gene: TRBV6-1; D gene: -; clone size: -; CDR3 DNA: TGTGCCAGCAGTGAACGGGGTACCGATGAAAAACTGTTTTTT; CDR3 protein: CASSERGTDEKLFF
J gene: TRBJ2-2; V gene: TRBV7-8; D gene: -; clone size: many; CDR3 DNA: TGTGCCAGCAGCTTTTTTCTGCAGAGACAGTTTAACACCGGGGAGCTGTTTTTT; CDR3 protein: CASSFFLQRQFNTGELFF
J gene: TRBJ1-1; V gene: TRBV5-1; D gene: -; clone size: many; CDR3 DNA: TGCGCCAGCAGCCTCTCATTGAACACTGAAGCTTTCTTT; CDR3 protein: CASSLSLNTEAFF
J gene: TRBJ2-4; V gene: TRBV10-1; D gene: -; clone size: many; CDR3 DNA: TGCGCCAGCAGTGAGTCTCCGGCCATTCAGTACTTC; CDR3 protein: CASSESPAIQYF
J gene: TRBJ1-5; V gene: TRBV30; D gene: -; clone size: many; CDR3 DNA: TGTGCCTGGGGGCTCAGCGATCAGCCCCAGCATTTT; CDR3 protein: CAWGLSDQPQHF
J gene: TRBJ1-1; V gene: TRBV12-3/TRBV12-4; D gene: -; clone size: many; CDR3 DNA: TGTGCCAGCAGTATCCGGGACATGGTCACTGAAGCTTTCTTT; CDR3 protein: CASSIRDMVTEAFF
J gene: TRBJ2-2; V gene: TRBV9; D gene: -; clone size: many; CDR3 DNA: TGTGCCAGCAGCGTAGGCTATAACACCGGGGAGCTGTTTTTT; CDR3 protein: CASSVGYNTGELFF
J gene: TRBJ2-1; V gene: TRBV11-2; D gene: TRBD1; clone size: few; CDR3 DNA: TGTGCCAGCAGACGACCGGGACAGAGATACAATGAGCAGTTCTTC; CDR3 protein: CASRRPGQRYNEQFF
J gene: TRBJ2-1; V gene: TRBV7-2; D gene: -; clone size: many; CDR3 DNA: TGTGCCAGCACCTCTTTCTATGGGGATGAGCAGTTCTTC; CDR3 protein: CASTSFYGDEQFF
J gene: TRBJ2-2; V gene: TRBV7-9; D gene: TRBD1; clone size: many; CDR3 DNA: TGTGCCAGCGGGGACAGTGTCGTTTCGAACACCGGGGAGCTGTTTTTT; CDR3 protein: CASGDSVVSNTGELFF
J gene: TRBJ1-1; V gene: TRBV19; D gene: TRBD1; clone size: many; CDR3 DNA: TGTGCCAGTAGTATTATGAGACAGGGGATCCTTGGGACTGAAGCTTTCTTT; CDR3 protein: CASSIMRQGILGTEAFF
J gene: TRBJ2-6; V gene: TRBV15; D gene: TRBD2; clone size: many; CDR3 DNA: TGTGCCACCAGCAGAGATATACTAGCGGGAACTGGGGCCAACGTCCTGACTTTC; CDR3 protein: CATSRDILAGTGANVLTF
J gene: TRBJ1-5; V gene: TRBV5-5; D gene: TRBD1; clone size: many; CDR3 DNA: TGTGCCAGCAGCTTGGCTGGGACAGGGAGTCAGCCCCAGCATTTT; CDR3 protein: CASSLAGTGSQPQHF
J gene: TRBJ2-7; V gene: TRBV6-5; D gene: TRBD1; clone size: -; CDR3 DNA: TGTGCCAGCATGTCGGGACAGAATAGTTACGAGCAGTACTTC; CDR3 protein: CASMSGQNSYEQYF
J gene: TRBJ1-2; V gene: TRBV20-1; D gene: -; clone size: many; CDR3 DNA: TGCAGTGCTAGAGATCCCAGTACCTATGGCTACACCTTC; CDR3 protein: CSARDPSTYGYTF
J gene: TRBJ2-7; V gene: TRBV20-1; D gene: -; clone size: many; CDR3 DNA: TGCAGTGCTAGGGACCTCGGAGGCTGGACCTACGAGCAGTACTTC; CDR3 protein: CSARDLGGWTYEQYF
J gene: TRBJ1-6; V gene: TRBV12-3/TRBV12-4; D gene: -; clone size: many; CDR3 DNA: TGTGCCAGCAGGGGGGGGGATAATTCACCCCTCAACTTT; CDR3 protein: CASRGGDNSPLNF
J gene: TRBJ2-7; V gene: TRBV6-4; D gene: -; clone size: many; CDR3 DNA: TGTGCCAGCAGAATACAGATCCCCTACGAGCAGTACTTC; CDR3 protein: CASRIQIPYEQYF
J gene: TRBJ2-3; V gene: TRBV7-9; D gene: -; clone size: many; CDR3 DNA: TGTGCCAGCAGCTCCCCGGGCTTTGGGAGAGAAACAGATACGCAGTATTTT; CDR3 protein: CASSSPGFGRETDTQYF